The 17 T cell receptor beta chains listed next were all sequenced from one sample in a study of vaccination and CD4 T cells after COVID-19 (dated by TCRdb to between 2020 and 2023). This specimen's treatment or condition label, per the study, means: roughly 11-day PBMC culture with coronavirus spike peptide pools or control peptides (ViraFEST assay). To prepare the library, PCR was applied. Sequenced on an Illumina iSeq 100. DNA from cultured CD4+ T cells was subjected to TCR sequencing with the Oncomine TCR Beta short-read assay at the Johns Hopkins FTIC core. Starting from the raw public reads, TCRdb applied fastp trimming at Q25, assembled clones with MiXCR and retained in-frame beta chains. Each CDR3 protein appears once, grouped with its most common genes and DNA. This sample has approximately 16,000 distinct CDR3 sequences in its table, and about four fifths of those were observed once. The ten largest clones represent 8% to 10% of the sample.

Antigen specificity for these receptors is unknown. The source material was CD4+ T cells from blood, cultured in vitro, sampled after SARS-CoV-2 vaccination. The receptors here all came from a human donor who received a COVID-19 vaccine.

The chain uses TRBV7-8 and TRBJ2-7; a weak D match, TRBD2 (6 bases). With 0 bases removed from V and 7 bases from J, the gap between germline ends came to 13 bases. Germline values: CDR1 SGHVS, CDR2 FQNEAQ. There are 14 residues in the CDR3. CDR3 region: CASSLAQEGREQYF. CDR3 nucleotides: TGTGCCAGCAGCTTAGCGCAGGAGGGAAGGGAGCAGTACTTC. Together with reference TRBV7-8 and TRBJ2-7, the CDR3 gives the full variable domain: GAGVSQSPRYKVAKRGQDVALRCDPISGHVSLFWYQQALGQGPEFLTYFQNEAQLDKSGLPSDRFFAERPEGSVSTLKIQRTQQEDSAVYLCASSLAQEGREQYFGPGTRLTVT.

This clonotype was counted between two and nine times. The genes are TRBV24-1 and TRBJ2-3; D perhaps matches TRBD2 (5 bases). The V end lost 1 base, the J end lost 0 bases, and 13 bases lay between the germline ends. Germline-derived CDR1 and CDR2 are KGHDR and SFDVKD. CDR3 size: 17 residues. In DNA, the CDR3 is TGTGCCACCAGTGATTTACTCCGGGGTGCTAGCACAGATACGCAGTATTTT. It translates to CATSDLLRGASTDTQYF.

V usage is TRBV12-3 or TRBV12-4 and J usage is TRBJ1-2, with 11 bases lining up with TRBD1. The CDR3 is made up of 16 amino acids. V trimming: 3 bases; J trimming: 4 bases; junction bases outside the gene matches: 7. CDR3 DNA: TGTGCCAGCAGTTTTGGGACAGGGGGGGATGGCTATGGCTACACCTTC. Its protein is CASSFGTGGDGYGYTF.

This sequence joins TRBV28 and TRBJ1-5; TRBD1 agrees at 7 bases. The V gene end was trimmed by 5 bases and the J gene end by 8 bases; junction bases not matched to a gene: 9. The germline V gene encodes CDR1 MDHEN and CDR2 SYDVKM. The CDR3 length is 14 residues. CDR3 DNA: TGTGCCAGCAGTCCCGGGACAGCCCAGGAGCCCCAGCATTTT. This gives the protein CASSPGTAQEPQHF.

By proportion, this clonotype is medium-sized. CDR3 protein: CASSPTPILGEKLFF. In DNA, the CDR3 is TGTGCCAGCAGCCCTACGCCGATCCTGGGTGAAAAACTGTTTTTT. This chain links TRBV7-9 with TRBJ1-4; no definite D call. CDR3 length: 15 residues. Germline CDR1 SEHNR, CDR2 FQNEAQ (reference sequence). V lost 5 bases and J 7 bases, leaving 17 bases between the germline ends. Together with reference TRBV7-9 and TRBJ1-4, the CDR3 gives the full variable domain: DTGVSQNPRHKITKRGQNVTFRCDPISEHNRLYWYRQTLGQGPEFLTYFQNEAQLEKSRLLSDRFSAERPKGSFSTLEIQRTEQGDSAMYLCASSPTPILGEKLFFGSGTQLSVL.

V and J are TRBV6-1 and TRBJ2-3; a possible D gene is TRBD1 (6 bases). Germline values: CDR1 MNHNS, CDR2 SASEGT. With 5 bases removed from V and 0 bases from J, the gap between germline ends came to 9 bases. The CDR3 loop spans 14 amino acids. As DNA, the CDR3 is TGTGCCAGCAGTCGCGACAGGAGCACAGATACGCAGTATTTT. It encodes CASSRDRSTDTQYF.

This clonotype was picked up a small number of times. The CDR3 reads CASSSNQETQYF. Here the CDR3 DNA reads TGTGCCAGCAGCTCCAATCAAGAGACCCAGTACTTC. V gene TRBV7-9 combines with J gene TRBJ2-5; D ambiguous. Germline-derived CDR1 and CDR2 are SEHNR and FQNEAQ (reference sequence). Trimming stripped 4 bases from V and 2 bases from J, with 5 bases between. CDR3 size: 12 residues.

CDR3 bases: TGTGCCAGCAGCCTCCTGACAGGGACAGTCGGCTACACCTTC. It encodes CASSLLTGTVGYTF. The V gene is TRBV7-2, the J gene TRBJ1-2; 7 nucleotides agree with TRBD1. The CDR3 consists of 14 residues. V was clipped by 5 bases and J by 8 bases; unmatched bases: 11. The V gene's germline CDR1 is SGHTA and CDR2 FQGNSA.

The chain is built from TRBV7-9 and TRBJ1-2; TRBD1 might be the D (6 bases). The V end was cut by 2 bases, the J end by 7 bases, with 14 bases between. The CDR3 is made up of 14 amino acids. CDR1 SEHNR and CDR2 FQNEAQ come from the germline V gene (reference sequence). CDR3 region: CASSLTGQISGYTF. CDR3 DNA sequence: TGTGCCAGCAGCTTAACGGGACAAATAAGTGGCTACACCTTC.

This chain connects TRBV20-1 to TRBJ2-1; 16 positions match TRBD2. The CDR3 contains 18 residues. Germline values: CDR1 DFQATT, CDR2 SNEGSKA (reference sequence). Trimming at V came to 5 bases and at J to 5 bases, leaving 12 bases not matched to a gene. The CDR3 nucleotides are TGCAGTGCTTCGGGACTAGCGGGGGGGCGGGGAGGGAACAATGAGCAGTTCTTC. Its protein product is CSASGLAGGRGGNNEQFF.

This chain joins TRBV15 and TRBJ1-2, with a weak D call TRBD1 (6 bases). CDR3 length: 13 amino acids. Per germline, CDR1 LNHNV and CDR2 YYDKDF (reference sequence). Trimming cost V 4 bases and J 4 bases, with 10 bases left between them. The CDR3 loop is CATSTGGGYGYTF. The CDR3 nucleotides read TGTGCCACCAGCACGGGGGGCGGCTATGGCTACACCTTC.

The chain carries TRBV7-2 and TRBJ2-7, with 9 bases fitting TRBD1. CDR1 and CDR2 from the germline V gene are SGHTA and FQGNSA. Trimming removed 3 bases from V and 1 base from J; junction bases left unmatched: 4. The CDR3 covers 15 residues. CDR3 loop: CASSLTGGGSYEQYF. CDR3 DNA: TGTGCCAGCAGCTTGACAGGGGGGGGATCCTACGAGCAGTACTTC.

V is TRBV24-1 and J is TRBJ1-1; D gene unclear. The CDR3 is 13 residues long. Germline CDR1 reads KGHDR; CDR2 reads SFDVKD. V was cut by 4 bases and J by 4 bases, with 9 bases left in between. The chain's CDR3 is CATSDGPGTEAFF. In DNA, the CDR3 is TGTGCCACCAGTGACGGACCTGGCACTGAAGCTTTCTTT.

The chain is built from TRBV7-9 and TRBJ2-2; D gene uncertain. The V end lost 3 bases, the J end lost 3 bases, and 17 bases lay between the germline ends. The CDR3 consists of 17 residues. Germline V CDR1 and CDR2: SEHNR, FQNEAQ (reference sequence). CDR3 sequence reads: CASSFQPSSPDTGELFF. CDR3 DNA: TGTGCCAGCAGCTTTCAACCTAGTTCTCCAGACACCGGGGAGCTGTTTTTT.

This clonotype was counted once. The chain recombines TRBV25-1 with TRBJ1-5, with D possibly matching TRBD1 (6 bases). The CDR3 has 14 residues. Deletions cut 3 bases from V and 4 bases from J, with 10 bases between. CDR1 MGHDK and CDR2 SYGVNS come from the germline V gene. CDR3: CASSEDRSNQPQHF. CDR3 nucleotides: TGTGCCAGCAGTGAGGACAGATCTAATCAGCCCCAGCATTTT.

The gene calls are TRBV6-1 and TRBJ1-1; 9 bases are a match to TRBD1. Germline values: CDR1 MNHNS, CDR2 SASEGT. V lost 6 bases and J lost 1; bases outside the gene matches: 6. CDR3 length equals 15 residues. The CDR3 nucleotides read TGTGCCAGCAGGCCGGGACAGGGTAGGAACACTGAAGCTTTCTTT. Its protein is CASRPGQGRNTEAFF.

This clonotype ranks as large (0.1 to 1%). This chain connects TRBV20-1 to TRBJ2-2, with D unclear. Germline V gives CDR1 DFQATT, CDR2 SNEGSKA (reference sequence). V lost 6 bases and J 0 bases, leaving 11 bases between the germline ends. CDR3 size: 14 residues. The CDR3 sequence is CSAAGPTNTGELFF. CDR3 sequence (DNA): TGCAGTGCAGCCGGGCCGACGAACACCGGGGAGCTGTTTTTT.